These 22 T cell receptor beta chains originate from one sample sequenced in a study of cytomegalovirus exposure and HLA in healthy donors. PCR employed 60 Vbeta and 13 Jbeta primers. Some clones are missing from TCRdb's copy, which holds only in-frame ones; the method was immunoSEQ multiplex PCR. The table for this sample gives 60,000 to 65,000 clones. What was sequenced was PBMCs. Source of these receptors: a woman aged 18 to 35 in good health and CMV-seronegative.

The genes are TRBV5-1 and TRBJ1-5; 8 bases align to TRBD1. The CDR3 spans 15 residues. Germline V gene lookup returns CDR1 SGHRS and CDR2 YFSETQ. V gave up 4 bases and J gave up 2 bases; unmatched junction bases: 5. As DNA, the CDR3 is TGCGCCAGCAGCGGAGGGACAGGCCGCAATCAGCCCCAGCATTTT. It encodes CASSGGTGRNQPQHF.

In DNA, the CDR3 is TGCGCCAGCAGCTTGGGATCCAGGGGGGAGACCCAGTACTTC. Translated: CASSLGSRGETQYF. The V call is TRBV5-1, the J call TRBJ2-5; 7 nucleotides align to TRBD1. V lost 0 bases and J lost 5; bases outside the gene matches: 4. The CDR3 is 14 amino acids. The V gene's germline CDR1 is SGHRS and CDR2 YFSETQ. The full variable domain, with the rest looked up from reference TRBV5-1 and TRBJ2-5, is KAGVTQTPRYLIKTRGQQVTLSCSPISGHRSVSWYQQTPGQGLQFLFEYFSETQRNKGNFPGRFSGRQFSNSRSEMNVSTLELGDSALYLCASSLGSRGETQYFGPGTRLLVL.

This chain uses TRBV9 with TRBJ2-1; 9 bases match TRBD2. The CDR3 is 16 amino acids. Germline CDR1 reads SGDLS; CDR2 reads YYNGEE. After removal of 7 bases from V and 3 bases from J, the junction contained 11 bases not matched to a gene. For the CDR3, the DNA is TGTGCCAGCGTCCCAATCGCGGGGGGGAACTACAATGAGCAGTTCTTC. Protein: CASVPIAGGNYNEQFF. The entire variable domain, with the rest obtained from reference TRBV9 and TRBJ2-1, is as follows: DSGVTQTPKHLITATGQRVTLRCSPRSGDLSVYWYQQSLDQGLQFLIQYYNGEERAKGNILERFSAQQFPDLHSELNLSSLELGDSALYFCASVPIAGGNYNEQFFGPGTRLTVL.

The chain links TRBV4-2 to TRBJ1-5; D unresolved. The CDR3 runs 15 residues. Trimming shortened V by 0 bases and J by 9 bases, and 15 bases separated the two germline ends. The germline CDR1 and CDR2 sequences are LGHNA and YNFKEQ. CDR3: CASSQERTGQLPQHF. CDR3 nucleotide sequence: TGTGCCAGCAGCCAAGAGAGAACGGGTCAATTGCCCCAGCATTTT.

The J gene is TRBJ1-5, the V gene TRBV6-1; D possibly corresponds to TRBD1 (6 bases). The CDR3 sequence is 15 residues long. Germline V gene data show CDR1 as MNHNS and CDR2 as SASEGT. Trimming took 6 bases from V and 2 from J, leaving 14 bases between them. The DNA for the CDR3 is TGTGCCAGCAGCGACGGGGGGCTCGGCAATCAGCCCCAGCATTTT. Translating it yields CASSDGGLGNQPQHF.

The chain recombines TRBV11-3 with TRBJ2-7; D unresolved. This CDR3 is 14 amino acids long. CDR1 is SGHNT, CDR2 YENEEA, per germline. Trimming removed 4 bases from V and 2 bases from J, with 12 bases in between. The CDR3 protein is CASSSRKAAYEQYF. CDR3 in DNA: TGTGCCAGCAGCTCTAGGAAGGCCGCCTACGAGCAGTACTTC.

Here the CDR3 DNA reads TGTGCCAGCAGTGACCTACAGGGTGGCACAGATACGCAGTATTTT. The encoded protein is CASSDLQGGTDTQYF. The rearrangement links TRBV6-1 to TRBJ2-3; a weak D match, TRBD1 (6 bases). Germline V gives CDR1 MNHNS, CDR2 SASEGT. CDR3 length equals 15 residues. V gave up 3 bases and J gave up 1 base, with 11 bases separating them.

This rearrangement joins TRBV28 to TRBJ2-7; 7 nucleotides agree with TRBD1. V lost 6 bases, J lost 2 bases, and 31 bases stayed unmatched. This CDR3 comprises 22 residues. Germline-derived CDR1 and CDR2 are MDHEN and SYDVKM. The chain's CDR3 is CASSFAFYGPGQDIVEPYEQYF. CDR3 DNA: TGTGCCAGCAGCTTCGCTTTTTATGGGCCCGGACAGGACATCGTCGAACCCTACGAGCAGTACTTC. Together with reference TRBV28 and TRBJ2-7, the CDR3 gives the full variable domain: DVKVTQSSRYLVKRTGEKVFLECVQDMDHENMFWYRQDPGLGLRLIYFSYDVKMKEKGDIPEGYSVSREKKERFSLILESASTNQTSMYLCASSFAFYGPGQDIVEPYEQYFGPGTRLTVT.

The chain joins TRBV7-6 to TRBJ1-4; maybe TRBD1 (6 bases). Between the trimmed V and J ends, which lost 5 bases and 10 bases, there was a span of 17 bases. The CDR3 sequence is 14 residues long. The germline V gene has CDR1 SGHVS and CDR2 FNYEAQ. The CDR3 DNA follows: TGTGCCAGCAGCAACACAGGGAGTACCGGAAAACTGTTTTTT. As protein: CASSNTGSTGKLFF.

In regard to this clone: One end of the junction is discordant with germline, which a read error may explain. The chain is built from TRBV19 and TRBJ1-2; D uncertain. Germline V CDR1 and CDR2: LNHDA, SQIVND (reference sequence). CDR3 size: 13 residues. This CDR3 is CASSERDNDGYTF. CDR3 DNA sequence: TGTGCCAGTAGTGAGCGGGATAACGATGGCTACACCTTC.

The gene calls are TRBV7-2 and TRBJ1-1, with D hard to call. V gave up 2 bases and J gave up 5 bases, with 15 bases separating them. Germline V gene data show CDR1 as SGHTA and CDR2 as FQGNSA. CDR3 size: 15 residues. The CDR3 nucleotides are TGTGCCAGCAGCTTAAGAGAGGGCTCGATGACTGAAGCTTTCTTT. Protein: CASSLREGSMTEAFF.

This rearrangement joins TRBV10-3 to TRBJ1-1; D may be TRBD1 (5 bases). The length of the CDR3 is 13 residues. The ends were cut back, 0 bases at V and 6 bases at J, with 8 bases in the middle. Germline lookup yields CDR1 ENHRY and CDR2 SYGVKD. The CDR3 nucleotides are TGTGCCATCAGTGAGTCGGGGGGTGCTGAAGCTTTCTTT. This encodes CAISESGGAEAFF.

This CDR3 is CASSEPAVANQPQHF. DNA of the CDR3: TGTGCCAGCAGTGAACCAGCGGTGGCAAATCAGCCCCAGCATTTT. V usage is TRBV6-1 and J usage is TRBJ1-5; no definite D call. The CDR3 runs 15 residues. Per germline, CDR1 MNHNS and CDR2 SASEGT. V gave up 2 bases and J gave up 4 bases, with 12 bases separating them.

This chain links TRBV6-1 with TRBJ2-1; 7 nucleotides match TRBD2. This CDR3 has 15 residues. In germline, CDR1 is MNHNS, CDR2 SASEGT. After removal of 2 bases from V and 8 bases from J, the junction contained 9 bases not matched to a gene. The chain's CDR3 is CASSEWAGTIYEQFF. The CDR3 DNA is TGTGCCAGCAGTGAATGGGCGGGGACTATATATGAGCAGTTCTTC.

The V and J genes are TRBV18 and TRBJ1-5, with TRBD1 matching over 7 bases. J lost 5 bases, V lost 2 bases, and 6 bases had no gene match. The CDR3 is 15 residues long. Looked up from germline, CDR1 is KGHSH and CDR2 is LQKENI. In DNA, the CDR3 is TGTGCCAGCTCACCAACAACAGGGGACCATCAGCCCCAGCATTTT. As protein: CASSPTTGDHQPQHF.

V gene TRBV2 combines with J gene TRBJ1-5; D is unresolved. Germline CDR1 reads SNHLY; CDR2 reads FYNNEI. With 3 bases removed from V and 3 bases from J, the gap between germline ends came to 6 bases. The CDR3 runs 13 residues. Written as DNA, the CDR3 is TGTGCCAGCAGTGAGAGCTACAATCAGCCCCAGCATTTT. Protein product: CASSESYNQPQHF. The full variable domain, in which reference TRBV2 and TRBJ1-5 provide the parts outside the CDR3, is EPEVTQTPSHQVTQMGQEVILRCVPISNHLYFYWYRQILGQKVEFLVSFYNNEISEKSEIFDDQFSVERPDGSNFTLKIRSTKLEDSAMYFCASSESYNQPQHFGDGTRLSIL.

CDR3 residues: CASSQDRRGGPYGEQYF. Written as DNA, the CDR3 is TGTGCCAGCAGCCAAGATCGACGGGGAGGGCCTTATGGGGAGCAGTACTTC. V is TRBV4-2 and J is TRBJ2-7, with 7 bases lining up with TRBD2. The CDR3 consists of 17 residues. Germline V gene lookup returns CDR1 LGHNA and CDR2 YNFKEQ. The V and J ends lost 0 bases and 7 bases, in that order; junction bases with no gene match: 15.

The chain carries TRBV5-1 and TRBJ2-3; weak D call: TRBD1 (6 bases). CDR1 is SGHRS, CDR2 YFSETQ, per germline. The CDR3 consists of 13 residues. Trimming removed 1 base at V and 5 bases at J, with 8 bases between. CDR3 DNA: TGCGCCAGCAGCTTGAGCAGGGGAGATACGCAGTATTTT. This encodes CASSLSRGDTQYF.

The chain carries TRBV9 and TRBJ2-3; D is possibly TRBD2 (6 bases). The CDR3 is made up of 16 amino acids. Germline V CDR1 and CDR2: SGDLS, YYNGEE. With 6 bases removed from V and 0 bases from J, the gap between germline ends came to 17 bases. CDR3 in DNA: TGTGCCAGCACCCTCGGGGGAAGAACTAGCACAGATACGCAGTATTTT. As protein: CASTLGGRTSTDTQYF.

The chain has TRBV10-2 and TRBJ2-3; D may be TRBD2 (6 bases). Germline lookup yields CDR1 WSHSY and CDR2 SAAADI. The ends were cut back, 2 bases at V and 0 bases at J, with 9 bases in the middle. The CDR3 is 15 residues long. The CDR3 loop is CASSEMGGSTDTQYF. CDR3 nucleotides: TGCGCCAGCAGTGAGATGGGGGGAAGCACAGATACGCAGTATTTT.

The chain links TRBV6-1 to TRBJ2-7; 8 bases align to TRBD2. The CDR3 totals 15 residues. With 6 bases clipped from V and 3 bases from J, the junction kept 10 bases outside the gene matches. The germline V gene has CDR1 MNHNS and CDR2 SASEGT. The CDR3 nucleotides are TGTGCCAGCAGCGACCCGGGACTAGTAGACTACGAGCAGTACTTC. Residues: CASSDPGLVDYEQYF.

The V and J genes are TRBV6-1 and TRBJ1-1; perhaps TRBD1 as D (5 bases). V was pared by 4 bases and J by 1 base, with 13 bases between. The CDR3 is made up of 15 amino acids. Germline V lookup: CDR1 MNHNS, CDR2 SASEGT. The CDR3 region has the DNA TGTGCCAGCAGTGGGGGGAGGGCGGAGAACACTGAAGCTTTCTTT. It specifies CASSGGRAENTEAFF.